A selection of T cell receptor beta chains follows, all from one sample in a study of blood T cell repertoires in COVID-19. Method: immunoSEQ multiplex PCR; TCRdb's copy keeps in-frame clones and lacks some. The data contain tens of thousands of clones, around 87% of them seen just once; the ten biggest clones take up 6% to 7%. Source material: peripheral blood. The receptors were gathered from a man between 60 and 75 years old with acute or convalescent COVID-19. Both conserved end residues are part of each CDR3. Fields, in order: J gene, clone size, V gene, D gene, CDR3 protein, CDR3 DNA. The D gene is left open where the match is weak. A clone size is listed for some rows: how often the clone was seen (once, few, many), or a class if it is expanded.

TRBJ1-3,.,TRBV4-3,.,CASSQGATVLSGNTIYF,TGCGCCAGCAGCCAAGGGGCGACGGTGCTCTCTGGAAACACCATATATTTT
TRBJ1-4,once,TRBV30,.,CAWSVPGGKLFF,TGTGCCTGGAGTGTACCGGGTGGAAAACTGTTTTTT
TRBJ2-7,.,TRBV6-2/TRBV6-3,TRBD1,CASSSTLTGGPYEQYF,TGTGCCAGCAGTTCAACCCTGACAGGGGGACCCTACGAGCAGTACTTC
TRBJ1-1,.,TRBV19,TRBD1,CASRTDRGNTEAFF,TGTGCCAGTAGAACGGACAGGGGGAACACTGAAGCTTTCTTT
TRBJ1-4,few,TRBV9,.,CASSVGAGEGEKLFF,TGTGCCAGCAGCGTAGGAGCAGGGGAAGGGGAAAAACTGTTTTTT
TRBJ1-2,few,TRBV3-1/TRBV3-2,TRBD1,CASSPARQGNYGYTF,TGTGCCAGCAGCCCTGCCCGACAGGGAAACTATGGCTACACCTTC
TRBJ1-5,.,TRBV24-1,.,CATSGGAGNQPQHF,TGTGCCACCAGTGGTGGGGCGGGGAATCAGCCCCAGCATTTT
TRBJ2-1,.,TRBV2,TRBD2,CASSGGGYNEQFF,TGTGCCAGTAGCGGGGGGGGCTACAATGAGCAGTTCTTC
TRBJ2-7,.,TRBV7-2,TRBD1,CASSSFGQDSSYEQYF,TGTGCCAGCAGCTCTTTTGGACAGGATTCCTCCTACGAGCAGTACTTC
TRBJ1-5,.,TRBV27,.,CASSPRQGVHQPQHF,TGTGCCAGCAGCCCTAGACAAGGGGTCCATCAGCCCCAGCATTTT
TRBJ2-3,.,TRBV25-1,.,CASSEFVQSTDTQYF,TGTGCCAGCAGTGAATTTGTACAAAGCACAGATACGCAGTATTTT
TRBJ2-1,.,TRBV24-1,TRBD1,CATSGTRDRSANEQFF,TGTGCCACCAGTGGTACCCGGGACAGGTCGGCCAATGAGCAGTTCTTC
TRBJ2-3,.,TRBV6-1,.,CASSEGRHVSSTDTQYF,TGTGCCAGCAGTGAAGGTCGACACGTTAGTAGCACAGATACGCAGTATTTT
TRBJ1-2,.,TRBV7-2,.,CASSFQGSQRGYTF,TGTGCCAGCAGCTTCCAGGGGAGTCAACGGGGCTACACCTTC
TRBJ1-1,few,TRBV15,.,CATSRGGRGTEAFF,TGTGCCACCAGCAGAGGGGGCAGGGGCACTGAAGCTTTCTTT
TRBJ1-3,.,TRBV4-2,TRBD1,CASSRMGQGGLSGNTIYF,TGTGCCAGCAGCCGCATGGGACAGGGGGGTCTCTCTGGAAACACCATATATTTT
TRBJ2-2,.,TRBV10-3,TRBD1,CAISVGTANTGELFF,TGTGCCATCAGTGTGGGGACAGCGAACACCGGGGAGCTGTTTTTT
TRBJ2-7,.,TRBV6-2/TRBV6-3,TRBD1,CASSRPGQGSYEQYF,TGTGCCAGCAGTAGACCGGGACAGGGGTCCTACGAGCAGTACTTC
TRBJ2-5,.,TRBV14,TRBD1,CASSQARQGQETQYF,TGTGCCAGCAGCCAAGCGCGACAGGGCCAAGAGACCCAGTACTTC
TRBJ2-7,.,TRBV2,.,CASSAPGYEQYF,TGTGCCAGCAGTGCACCGGGGTACGAGCAGTACTTC
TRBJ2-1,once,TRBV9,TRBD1,CASSVAGRGRDEQFF,TGTGCCAGCAGCGTCGCCGGCAGGGGGCGTGATGAGCAGTTCTTC
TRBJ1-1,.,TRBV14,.,CASSLFGGGTEAFF,TGTGCCAGCAGCCTATTCGGAGGAGGTACTGAAGCTTTCTTT
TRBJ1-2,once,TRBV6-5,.,CASRDNAPGYTF,TGTGCCAGCAGAGACAACGCCCCTGGCTACACCTTC
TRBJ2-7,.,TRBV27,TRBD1,CASSLQGASNEQYF,TGTGCCAGCAGTTTACAGGGGGCATCGAACGAGCAGTACTTC
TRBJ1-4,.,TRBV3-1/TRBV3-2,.,CASSQQGREKLFF,TGTGCCAGCAGCCAACAGGGAAGGGAAAAACTGTTTTTT
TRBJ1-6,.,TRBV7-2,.,CASSLAALNSPLHF,TGTGCCAGCAGCTTAGCGGCCTTGAATTCACCCCTCCACTTT
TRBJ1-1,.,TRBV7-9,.,CASSPPEGNTEAFF,TGTGCCAGCAGCCCCCCGGAGGGAAACACTGAAGCTTTCTTT
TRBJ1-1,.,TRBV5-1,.,CASSRGGRNTEAFF,TGCGCCAGCAGCCGTGGGGGGAGGAACACTGAAGCTTTCTTT
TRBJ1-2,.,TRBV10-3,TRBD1,CAISESGGRDYGYTF,TGTGCCATCAGTGAGTCAGGGGGCCGCGACTATGGCTACACCTTC
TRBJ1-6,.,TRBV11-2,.,CASMAGGNNSPLHF,TGTGCCAGCATGGCGGGGGGTAACAATTCACCCCTCCACTTT
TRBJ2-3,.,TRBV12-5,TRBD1,CASGLATDSRDRAKDQPSTDTQYF,TGTGCTAGTGGTTTGGCAACCGACTCCCGGGACAGGGCAAAAGACCAACCTAGCACAGATACGCAGTATTTT
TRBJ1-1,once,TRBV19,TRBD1,CASSIGTANTEAFF,TGTGCCAGTAGTATCGGGACAGCCAACACTGAAGCTTTCTTT
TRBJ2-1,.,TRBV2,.,CASSEGFTVSVEQFF,TGTGCCAGCAGTGAAGGGTTTACAGTTTCCGTAGAGCAGTTCTTC
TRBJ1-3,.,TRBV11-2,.,CASSLVTSGNTIYF,TGTGCCAGCAGCTTAGTAACAAGTGGAAACACCATATATTTT
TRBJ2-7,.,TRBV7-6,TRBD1,CASSAGQGAVYEQYF,TGTGCCAGCAGCGCGGGACAGGGGGCGGTCTACGAGCAGTACTTC
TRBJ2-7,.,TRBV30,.,CAWRGYPTYEQYF,TGTGCCTGGAGGGGCTACCCAACCTACGAGCAGTACTTC
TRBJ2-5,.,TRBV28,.,CASSLGSRSQETQYF,TGTGCCAGCAGTTTAGGGAGCCGGTCCCAAGAGACCCAGTACTTC
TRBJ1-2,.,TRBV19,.,CASSIIQGAGGYTF,TGTGCCAGTAGTATCATACAGGGCGCAGGAGGCTACACCTTC
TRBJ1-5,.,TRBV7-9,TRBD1,CASSPGQGGDSNQPQHF,TGTGCCAGCAGCCCGGGACAGGGGGGCGATAGCAATCAGCCCCAGCATTTT
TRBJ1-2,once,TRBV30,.,CASLGGGPNYGYTF,TGTGCCTCTTTGGGAGGGGGGCCTAACTATGGCTACACCTTC
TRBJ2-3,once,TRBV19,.,CASSIGRGGPDTQYF,TGTGCCAGTAGTATTGGGCGGGGAGGACCAGATACGCAGTATTTT
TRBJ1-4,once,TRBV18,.,CASSPGAQNEKLFF,TGTGCCAGCTCACCAGGGGCACAGAATGAAAAACTGTTTTTT
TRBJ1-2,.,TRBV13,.,CASSLGGQDYGYTF,TGTGCCAGCAGCTTAGGAGGACAAGACTATGGCTACACCTTC
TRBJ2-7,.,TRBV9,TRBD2,CASSVLLSSGVGEQYF,TGTGCCAGCAGCGTATTATTGTCTAGCGGGGTCGGCGAGCAGTACTTC
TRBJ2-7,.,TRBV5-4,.,CASSSDSIASTEQYF,TGTGCCAGCAGCTCGGACAGTATAGCCTCCACCGAGCAGTACTTC
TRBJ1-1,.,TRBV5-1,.,CASSLDRLNTEAFF,TGCGCCAGCAGCTTGGACAGATTGAACACTGAAGCTTTCTTT
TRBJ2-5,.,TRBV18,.,CASSPTPGQGETQYF,TGTGCCAGCTCACCCACTCCAGGGCAGGGAGAGACCCAGTACTTC
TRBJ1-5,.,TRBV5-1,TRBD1,CASSPEGQINQPQHF,TGCGCCAGCAGCCCCGAGGGACAGATCAATCAGCCCCAGCATTTT
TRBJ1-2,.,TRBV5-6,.,CASSLEPRVAGYTF,TGTGCCAGCAGCTTAGAGCCCAGGGTAGCTGGCTACACCTTC
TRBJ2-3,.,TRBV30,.,CAWSFPGVDTQYF,TGTGCCTGGAGTTTCCCAGGGGTGGATACGCAGTATTTT
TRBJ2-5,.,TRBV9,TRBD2,CASSPRGGVETQYF,TGTGCCAGCAGCCCGCGGGGGGGCGTGGAGACCCAGTACTTC
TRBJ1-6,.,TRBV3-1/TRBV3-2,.,CASSFQRNSPLHF,TGTGCCAGCAGCTTCCAACGGAATTCACCCCTCCACTTT
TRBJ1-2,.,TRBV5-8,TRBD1,CASSLEGGSYGYTF,TGTGCCAGCAGCTTGGAAGGGGGCAGCTATGGCTACACCTTC